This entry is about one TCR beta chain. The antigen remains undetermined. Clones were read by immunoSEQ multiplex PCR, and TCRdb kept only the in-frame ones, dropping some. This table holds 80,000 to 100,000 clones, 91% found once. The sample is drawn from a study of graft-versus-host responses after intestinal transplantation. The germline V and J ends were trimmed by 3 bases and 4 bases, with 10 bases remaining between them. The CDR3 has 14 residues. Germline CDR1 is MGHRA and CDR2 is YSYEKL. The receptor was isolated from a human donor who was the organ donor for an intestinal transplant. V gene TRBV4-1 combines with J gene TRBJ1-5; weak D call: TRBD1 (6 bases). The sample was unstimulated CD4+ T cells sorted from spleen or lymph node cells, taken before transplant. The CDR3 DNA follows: TGCGCCAGCAGCCAGGGGCAGGGGAATCAGCCCCAGCATTTT. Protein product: CASSQGQGNQPQHF.